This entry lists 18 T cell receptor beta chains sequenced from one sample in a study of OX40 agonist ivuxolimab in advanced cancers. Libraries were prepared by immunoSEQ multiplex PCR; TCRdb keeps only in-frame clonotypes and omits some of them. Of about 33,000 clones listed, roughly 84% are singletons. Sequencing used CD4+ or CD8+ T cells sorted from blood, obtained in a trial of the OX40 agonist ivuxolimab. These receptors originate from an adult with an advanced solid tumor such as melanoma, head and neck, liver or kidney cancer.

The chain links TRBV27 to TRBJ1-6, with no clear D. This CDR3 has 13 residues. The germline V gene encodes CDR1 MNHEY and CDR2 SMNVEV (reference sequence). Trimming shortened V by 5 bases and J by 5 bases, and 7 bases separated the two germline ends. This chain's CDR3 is CASSLYNNSPLHF. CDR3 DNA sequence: TGTGCCAGCAGTCTATATAATAATTCACCCCTCCACTTT.

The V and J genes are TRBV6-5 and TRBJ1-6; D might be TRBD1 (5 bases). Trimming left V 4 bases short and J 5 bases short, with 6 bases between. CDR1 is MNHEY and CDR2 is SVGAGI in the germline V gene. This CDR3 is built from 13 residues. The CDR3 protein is CASSSGNNSPLHF. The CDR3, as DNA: TGTGCCAGCAGTTCAGGGAATAATTCACCCCTCCACTTT.

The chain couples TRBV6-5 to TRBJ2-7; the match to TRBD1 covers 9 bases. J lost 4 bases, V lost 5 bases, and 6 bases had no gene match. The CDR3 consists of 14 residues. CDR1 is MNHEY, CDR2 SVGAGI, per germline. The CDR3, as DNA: TGTGCCAGCAGTCGGGGGACAGGGATTTACGAGCAGTACTTC. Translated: CASSRGTGIYEQYF.

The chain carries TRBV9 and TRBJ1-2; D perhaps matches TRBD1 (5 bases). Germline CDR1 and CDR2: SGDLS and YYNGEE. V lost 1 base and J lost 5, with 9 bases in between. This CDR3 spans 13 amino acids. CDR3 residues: CASSVSGTYGYTF. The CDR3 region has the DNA TGTGCCAGCAGCGTATCCGGGACTTATGGCTACACCTTC. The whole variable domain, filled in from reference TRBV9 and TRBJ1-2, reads DSGVTQTPKHLITATGQRVTLRCSPRSGDLSVYWYQQSLDQGLQFLIQYYNGEERAKGNILERFSAQQFPDLHSELNLSSLELGDSALYFCASSVSGTYGYTFGSGTRLTVV.

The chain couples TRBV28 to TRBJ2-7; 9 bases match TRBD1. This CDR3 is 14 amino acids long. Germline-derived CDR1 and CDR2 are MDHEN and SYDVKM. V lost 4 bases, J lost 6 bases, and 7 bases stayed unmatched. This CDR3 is CASSWATGGGEQYF. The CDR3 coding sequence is TGTGCCAGCAGTTGGGCGACAGGGGGTGGCGAGCAGTACTTC.

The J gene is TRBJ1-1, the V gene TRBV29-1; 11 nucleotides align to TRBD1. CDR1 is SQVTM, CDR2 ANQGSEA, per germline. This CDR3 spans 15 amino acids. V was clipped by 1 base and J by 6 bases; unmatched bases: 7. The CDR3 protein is CSVEGFGTGGPEAFF. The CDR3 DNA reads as TGCAGCGTTGAAGGTTTCGGGACAGGGGGACCTGAAGCTTTCTTT. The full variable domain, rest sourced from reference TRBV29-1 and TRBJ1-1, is SAVISQKPSRDICQRGTSLTIQCQVDSQVTMMFWYRQQPGQSLTLIATANQGSEATYESGFVIDKFPISRPNLTFSTLTVSNMSPEDSSIYLCSVEGFGTGGPEAFFGQGTRLTVV.

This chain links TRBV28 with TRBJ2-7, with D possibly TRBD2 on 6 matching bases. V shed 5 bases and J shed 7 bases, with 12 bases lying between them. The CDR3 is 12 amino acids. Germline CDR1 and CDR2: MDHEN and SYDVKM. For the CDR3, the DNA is TGTGCCAGCAGTCTCCCCGGGGGAGAGCAGTACTTC. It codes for CASSLPGGEQYF.

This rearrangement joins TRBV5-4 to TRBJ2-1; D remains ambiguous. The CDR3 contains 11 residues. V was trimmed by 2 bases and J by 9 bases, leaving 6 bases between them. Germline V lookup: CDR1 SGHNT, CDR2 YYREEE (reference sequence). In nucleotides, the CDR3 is TGTGCCAGCAGCTTCGCCCGTGAGCAGTTCTTC. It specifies CASSFAREQFF.

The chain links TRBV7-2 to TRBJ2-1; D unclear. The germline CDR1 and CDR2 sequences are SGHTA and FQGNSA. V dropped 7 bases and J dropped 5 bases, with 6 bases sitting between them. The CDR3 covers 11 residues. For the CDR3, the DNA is TGTGCCAGCACCCCCAACAATGAGCAGTTCTTC. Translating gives CASTPNNEQFF.

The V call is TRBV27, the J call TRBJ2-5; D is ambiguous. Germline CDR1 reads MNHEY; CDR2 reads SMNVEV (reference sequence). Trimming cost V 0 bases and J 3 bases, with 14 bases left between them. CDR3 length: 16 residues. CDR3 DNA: TGTGCCAGCAGTTTATCACAAGGCAGGAACAAAGAGACCCAGTACTTC. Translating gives CASSLSQGRNKETQYF.

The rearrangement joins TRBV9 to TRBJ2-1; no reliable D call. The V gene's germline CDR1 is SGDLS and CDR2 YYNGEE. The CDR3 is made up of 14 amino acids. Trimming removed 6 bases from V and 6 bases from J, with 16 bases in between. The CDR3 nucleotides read TGTGCCAGCACCCCCCTGGGCAGATTCAATGAGCAGTTCTTC. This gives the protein CASTPLGRFNEQFF.

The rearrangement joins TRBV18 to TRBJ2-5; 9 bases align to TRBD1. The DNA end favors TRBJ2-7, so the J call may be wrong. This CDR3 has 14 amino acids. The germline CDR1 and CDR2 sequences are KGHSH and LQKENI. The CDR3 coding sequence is TGTGCCAGCTTGGGACAGGGTAATCTCTACGAGCAGTACTTC. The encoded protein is CASLGQGNLYEQYF.

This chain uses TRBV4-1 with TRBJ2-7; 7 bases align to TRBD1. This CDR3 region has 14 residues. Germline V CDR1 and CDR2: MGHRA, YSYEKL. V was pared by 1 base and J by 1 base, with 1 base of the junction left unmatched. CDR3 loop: CASSQGDSSYEQYF. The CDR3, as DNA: TGCGCCAGCAGCCAAGGGGACAGTTCCTACGAGCAGTACTTC.

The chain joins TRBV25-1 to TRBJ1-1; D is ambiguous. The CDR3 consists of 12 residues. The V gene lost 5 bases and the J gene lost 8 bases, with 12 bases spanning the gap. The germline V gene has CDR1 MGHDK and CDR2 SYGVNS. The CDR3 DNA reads TGTGCCAGCAGTCTCTCTCAGACGGAAGCTTTCTTT. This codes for CASSLSQTEAFF.

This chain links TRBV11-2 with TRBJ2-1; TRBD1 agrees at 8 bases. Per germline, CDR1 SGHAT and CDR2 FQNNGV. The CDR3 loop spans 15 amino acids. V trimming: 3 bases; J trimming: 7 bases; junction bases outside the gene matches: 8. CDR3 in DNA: TGTGCCAGCAGCTTCCGACCGACAGGGGAGAATGAGCAGTTCTTC. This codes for CASSFRPTGENEQFF.

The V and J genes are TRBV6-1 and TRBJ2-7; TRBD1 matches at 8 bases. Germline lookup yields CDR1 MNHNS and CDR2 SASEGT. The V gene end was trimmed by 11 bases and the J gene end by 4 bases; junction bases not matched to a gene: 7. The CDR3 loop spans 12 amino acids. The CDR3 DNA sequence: TGTGCCGCAGGGGGCGATTCTTACGAGCAGTACTTC. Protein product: CAAGGDSYEQYF.

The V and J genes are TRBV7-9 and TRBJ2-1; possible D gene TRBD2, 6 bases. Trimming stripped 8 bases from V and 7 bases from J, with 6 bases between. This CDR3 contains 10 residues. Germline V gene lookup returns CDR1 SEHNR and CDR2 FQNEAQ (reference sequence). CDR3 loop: CASGGNEQFF. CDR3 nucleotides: TGTGCCAGCGGAGGGAATGAGCAGTTCTTC.

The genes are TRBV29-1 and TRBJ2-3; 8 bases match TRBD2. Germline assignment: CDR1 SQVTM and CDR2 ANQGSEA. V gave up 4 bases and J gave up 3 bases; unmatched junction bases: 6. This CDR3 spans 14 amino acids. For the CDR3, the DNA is TGCAGCGTTGCAAGCGGGAGTGGTACAGATACGCAGTATTTT. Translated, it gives CSVASGSGTDTQYF.